The clone carrying this TCR beta chain was detected a few times. V was cut by 3 bases and J by 4 bases, with 7 bases left in between. The germline gives CDR1 SGHTA, CDR2 FQGNSA. The CDR3 contains 13 residues. The data derive from a study of radiotherapy plus CTLA-4 blockade in lung cancer. Study-level background: Disease control was achieved by 31% of patients, and objective responses by 15% to 20%.

Clones were read by immunoSEQ multiplex PCR, and TCRdb kept only the in-frame ones, dropping some. The sample consists of over 60,000 clones, around 84% of them appearing once. The sample was peripheral blood, taken from a patient treated with radiotherapy plus ipilimumab. The sequence was collected from a human donor with non-small cell lung cancer who had stable disease on radiotherapy plus ipilimumab. The chain couples TRBV7-2 to TRBJ1-5; D call uncertain. In DNA, the CDR3 is TGTGCCAGCAGCTTGTCCTTAAATCAGCCCCAGCATTTT. This translates into CASSLSLNQPQHF. Full variable domain (rest looked up from reference TRBV7-2 and TRBJ1-5): GAGVSQSPSNKVTEKGKDVELRCDPISGHTALYWYRQSLGQGLEFLIYFQGNSAPDKSGLPSDRFSAERTGGSVSTLTIQRTQQEDSAVYLCASSLSLNQPQHFGDGTRLSIL.